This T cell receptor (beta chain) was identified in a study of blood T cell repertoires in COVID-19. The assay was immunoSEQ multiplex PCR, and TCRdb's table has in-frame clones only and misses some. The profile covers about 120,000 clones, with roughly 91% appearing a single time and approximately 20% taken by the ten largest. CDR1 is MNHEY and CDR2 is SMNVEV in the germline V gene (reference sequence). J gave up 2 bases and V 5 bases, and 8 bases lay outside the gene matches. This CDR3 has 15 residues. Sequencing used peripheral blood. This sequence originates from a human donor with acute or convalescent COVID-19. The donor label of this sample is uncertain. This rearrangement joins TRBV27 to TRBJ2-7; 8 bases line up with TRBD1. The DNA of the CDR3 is TGTGCCAGCAGTCCCAGGGGGCCAAGCACCTACGAGCAGTACTTC. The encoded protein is CASSPRGPSTYEQYF.